What follows is one T cell receptor beta chain and its context. The antigen is not known. Around 9.6 x 10^4 TCR templates per sample were sequenced. Measured with immunoSEQ multiplex PCR; TCRdb has only the in-frame clones, and not every one. The top ten clones hold about 5% of a sample with about 75,000 clones, approximately 93% of them seen once. The entry originates in a study of siplizumab effects on memory and regulatory T cells. Regarding the study as a whole: Siplizumab significantly lowered the alloreactive sequences that could be traced to unstimulated CD4+ memory cells. Proliferating siplizumab-cultured Tregs lacked confirmed suppressive function. Most alloreactive clones went unmapped to unstimulated subsets; only a minor fraction mapped.

The clonotype was recovered from a human donor in good health. The sequencing sample was made of CD8+ T cells sorted from blood.

CDR3 residues: CASSVTSTDTQYF. The CDR3 region has the DNA TGTGCCAGCAGCGTGACTAGCACAGATACGCAGTATTTT. V and J are TRBV9 and TRBJ2-3; D is unresolved. Trimming cost V 2 bases and J 0 bases, with 4 bases left between them. CDR1 and CDR2 from the germline V gene are SGDLS and YYNGEE. This CDR3 has 13 residues.